This TCR beta chain was recovered during a study of T cells in women clearing cervical HPV infection. As for the study in general: Controls were women whose single incident HPV16 infection cleared within 12 months without precancer or cancer. General study findings and limits: Richness differences could reflect unmeasured T-cell content per sample. CIN3+ cases had significantly higher TCR repertoire richness than controls, but evenness did not differ.

Details on this clone: Its specificity is not known. Coverage ceases 3 residues before the CDR3 finishes, and the germline J gene fills in the end.

Only in-frame clones appear in the TCRdb table, and some are missing; sequencing was by immunoSEQ multiplex PCR. This sample's table has tens of thousands of clones. This CDR3 spans 14 amino acids. The germline V and J ends were trimmed by 7 bases and 3 bases, with 12 bases remaining between them. Germline loops: CDR1 LNHDA, CDR2 SQIVND (reference sequence). This rearrangement joins TRBV19 to TRBJ1-4; D remains unclear. This clonotype originated in a woman between 18 and 75 years old with a cervical HPV16 infection that either progressed to CIN3+ or cleared (not recorded which). Specimen: blood buffy coat. CDR3 protein: CASTAVRSNEKLFF. The covered CDR3 bases are TGTGCCAGTACCGCCGTGAGGTCTAATGAAAAA.